This T cell receptor beta chain was retrieved from a study of blood T cell repertoires in COVID-19. Data came from immunoSEQ multiplex PCR; TCRdb stores just in-frame clones and leaves some out. The table shows some 190,000 clones, with around 84% occurring only once. Deletions cut 2 bases from V and 4 bases from J, with 9 bases between. The CDR3 contains 14 residues. CDR1 and CDR2 from the germline V gene are SGHNT and YYREEE (reference sequence). Sample: peripheral blood. This TCR was recovered from a woman older than 75 with acute or convalescent COVID-19. This chain joins TRBV5-4 and TRBJ2-2, with a weak D call TRBD1 (5 bases). The CDR3 loop is CASSLGQITGELFF. The CDR3 bases are TGTGCCAGCAGCTTAGGACAAATCACCGGGGAGCTGTTTTTT.